This T cell receptor beta chain was sequenced in a study of blood T cell repertoires in COVID-19. Study at large: Specimens from acute and convalescent COVID-19 originated in the United States, Italy and Spain. T cells, B-cell-depleted T cells, or PBMCs supplied cDNA or gDNA.

Original methodology: The authors estimated nucleated cell counts from reference gene primer amplification. Repertoires were generated with immunoSEQ multiplex PCR, while TCRdb's copy carries only in-frame clones and drops some. The V and J calls and clone size are taken from that table; D and trimming were inferred from the DNA. Of fewer than 15,000 clones in the sample, roughly 89% were seen once. This sequence was found in a human donor in a cohort sampled during active COVID-19. Sequenced sample: peripheral blood.

CDR3 loop: CASSLTFAGGPREQYF. The CDR3 nucleotides are TGTGCCAGCAGCTTGACCTTCGCGGGAGGGCCCAGGGAGCAGTACTTC. The chain has TRBV5-6 and TRBJ2-7; TRBD2 matches at 9 bases. J lost 7 bases, V lost 1 base, and 12 bases had no gene match. The germline CDR1 and CDR2 sequences are SGHDT and YYEEEE. The CDR3 loop spans 16 amino acids.